Below are 25 T cell receptor beta chains sequenced from a single sample in a study of radiotherapy plus CTLA-4 blockade in lung cancer. Sequenced by immunoSEQ multiplex PCR; TCRdb stores in-frame clones only, minus some. The data hold 60,000 to 65,000 clones, with approximately 80% observed a single time. This material consisted of peripheral blood, taken from a patient treated with radiotherapy plus ipilimumab. The receptors were sampled from a human donor with non-small cell lung cancer who had a complete response to radiotherapy plus ipilimumab.

V usage is TRBV7-6 and J usage is TRBJ2-6; D might be TRBD2 (6 bases). This CDR3 has 17 amino acids. From germline, CDR1 is SGHVS and CDR2 FNYEAQ. Trimming pared 5 bases from V and 4 bases from J, leaving 18 bases between. CDR3 sequence (DNA): TGTGCCAGCAGCCCTGGGGGGTTCCGCCCGGGGGCCAACGTCCTGACTTTC. Translation: CASSPGGFRPGANVLTF.

This clone was counted between two and nine times. The chain uses TRBV29-1 and TRBJ2-5; unclear D gene. V lost 7 bases to trimming and J lost 0 bases, with 6 bases between them. The CDR3 sequence is 11 residues long. The V gene's germline CDR1 is SQVTM and CDR2 ANQGSEA. The CDR3 DNA reads as TGCAGCGAGACAAACCAAGAGACCCAGTACTTC. Translated, it gives CSETNQETQYF.

The genes are TRBV29-1 and TRBJ2-1; the D call may be TRBD1 or TRBD2 (5 bases each). The CDR3 contains 14 residues. Trimming took 3 bases from V and 1 from J, leaving 10 bases between them. From germline, CDR1 is SQVTM and CDR2 ANQGSEA. CDR3 bases: TGCAGCGTTGAGAGGGGCCGATCCTACAATGAGCAGTTCTTC. Amino acids: CSVERGRSYNEQFF.

The chain uses TRBV5-1 and TRBJ1-1, with 7 bases matching TRBD1. With 1 base clipped from V and 7 bases from J, the junction kept 1 base outside the gene matches. The CDR3 is 12 residues long. Germline-derived CDR1 and CDR2 are SGHRS and YFSETQ. DNA of the CDR3: TGCGCCAGCAGCTTGCAGGGGGATGAAGCTTTCTTT. Translated: CASSLQGDEAFF.

The chain has TRBV6-6 and TRBJ1-3, with no clear D. The CDR3 length is 16 residues. The germline CDR1 and CDR2 sequences are MNHNY and SVGAGI (reference sequence). The ends were cut back, 2 bases at V and 0 bases at J, with 11 bases in the middle. The DNA of the CDR3 is TGTGCCAGCAGTTACGCTGGACCGAACTCTGGAAACACCATATATTTT. Encoded protein: CASSYAGPNSGNTIYF.

In DNA, the CDR3 is TGTGCCAGTAGTTCAACGGCAAATTTACTCTATGGCTACACCTTC. Translating gives CASSSTANLLYGYTF. The chain recombines TRBV19 with TRBJ1-2; D is unclear. CDR1 and CDR2 (germline): LNHDA, SQIVND (reference sequence). The CDR3 has 15 amino acids. The V gene lost 5 bases and the J gene lost 4 bases, with 17 bases spanning the gap.

The chain joins TRBV6-1 to TRBJ2-7; 9 nucleotides agree with TRBD1. CDR1 MNHNS and CDR2 SASEGT come from the germline V gene. This CDR3 contains 13 residues. V shed 5 bases and J 3 bases; nucleotides not matched to a gene: 2. CDR3 sequence reads: CASSRDRVYEQYF. CDR3 in DNA: TGTGCCAGCAGTAGGGACAGGGTCTACGAGCAGTACTTC.

The chain uses TRBV6-5 and TRBJ1-1; D uncertain. The CDR3 has 13 amino acids. V lost 0 bases, J lost 3 bases, and 5 bases lay in between. In germline, CDR1 is MNHEY, CDR2 SVGAGI. CDR3 DNA sequence: TGTGCCAGCAGTTACTCGTTTGACACTGAAGCTTTCTTT. Its translation is CASSYSFDTEAFF.

The genes are TRBV6-6 and TRBJ1-5; tentative D call: TRBD1 (5 bases). The CDR3 has 15 residues. Trimming pared 5 bases from V and 7 bases from J, leaving 18 bases between. Per germline, CDR1 MNHNY and CDR2 SVGAGI (reference sequence). The CDR3 sequence: CASSITAAGGQPQHF. In DNA, the CDR3 is TGTGCCAGCAGTATCACGGCGGCTGGGGGACAGCCCCAGCATTTT.

V and J are TRBV4-1 and TRBJ2-1, with D uncertain. The CDR3 totals 17 residues. Trimming took 0 bases from V and 0 from J, leaving 12 bases between them. The germline CDR1 and CDR2 sequences are MGHRA and YSYEKL. CDR3 sequence reads: CASSQDHERSSYNEQFF. The CDR3 DNA follows: TGCGCCAGCAGCCAAGATCATGAGAGGAGCTCCTACAATGAGCAGTTCTTC.

The chain carries TRBV19 and TRBJ1-2; possibly TRBD1 for D (6 bases). The CDR3 contains 14 residues. Germline CDR1 is LNHDA and CDR2 is SQIVND (reference sequence). Trimming removed 7 bases from V and 4 bases from J, with 16 bases in between. CDR3 nucleotide sequence: TGTGCCAGTATAATGGGGGGCGAGACCTATGGCTACACCTTC. Protein product: CASIMGGETYGYTF. Supplemented by reference TRBV19 and TRBJ1-2, the full variable domain reads DGGITQSPKYLFRKEGQNVTLSCEQNLNHDAMYWYRQDPGQGLRLIYYSQIVNDFQKGDIAEGYSVSREKKESFPLTVTSAQKNPTAFYLCASIMGGETYGYTFGSGTRLTVV.

This chain joins TRBV14 and TRBJ2-1, with TRBD2 as a possible D gene (5 bases). Germline V gene lookup returns CDR1 SGHDN and CDR2 FVKESK. CDR3 length: 16 residues. Trimming stripped 1 base from V and 7 bases from J, with 17 bases between. The CDR3 region has the DNA TGTGCCAGCAGCCAAGTTGGGGATCGTAGAGGGAATGAGCAGTTCTTC. This translates into CASSQVGDRRGNEQFF.

There are a few counts of this clone. The rearrangement links TRBV19 to TRBJ2-7; no clear D. The CDR3 is made up of 13 amino acids. In germline, CDR1 is LNHDA, CDR2 SQIVND (reference sequence). Between the trimmed V and J ends, which lost 1 base and 2 bases, there was a span of 6 bases. CDR3 nucleotide sequence: TGTGCCAGTAGTATAGGTTTTGCCTACGAGCAGTACTTC. Its translation is CASSIGFAYEQYF.

Turning to this clone: Other nucleotide sequences in the sample specify the same CDR3. The rearrangement joins TRBV4-1 to TRBJ1-3; D possibly corresponds to TRBD1 (5 bases). V lost 3 bases and J 1 base, leaving 19 bases between the germline ends. The CDR3 extends over 18 amino acids. Germline values: CDR1 MGHRA, CDR2 YSYEKL. This chain's CDR3 is CASSQRTLELGSGNTIYF. CDR3 in DNA: TGCGCCAGCAGCCAGAGGACATTAGAGTTAGGATCTGGAAACACCATATATTTT.

This clone showed up just a few times. CDR3 in amino acids: CASRYRVRGTGELFF. CDR3 in DNA: TGTGCCAGCAGGTACAGGGTTCGCGGCACCGGGGAGCTGTTTTTT. This sequence joins TRBV2 and TRBJ2-2; TRBD1 might be the D (6 bases). V dropped 6 bases and J dropped 4 bases, with 15 bases sitting between them. CDR1 and CDR2 from the germline V gene are SNHLY and FYNNEI. The CDR3 runs to 15 residues.

The chain links TRBV6-1 to TRBJ1-3, with a possible D match to TRBD1 (6 bases). The V end was cut by 3 bases, the J end by 4 bases, with 10 bases between. This CDR3 has 14 amino acids. Per germline, CDR1 MNHNS and CDR2 SASEGT. The CDR3 sequence is CASSEGARGNTIYF. The CDR3 region has the DNA TGTGCCAGCAGTGAGGGGGCGCGGGGAAACACCATATATTTT.

CDR3 in DNA: TGTGCCAGCAGCCGACCGGGACTAGCTCAGGGTGAGCAGTTCTTC. As protein: CASSRPGLAQGEQFF. V gene TRBV7-9 combines with J gene TRBJ2-1, with 9 nucleotides matching TRBD2. Germline CDR1 SEHNR, CDR2 FQNEAQ (reference sequence). Germline trimming cut 5 bases from V and 9 bases from J; bases unmatched to any gene: 11. CDR3 length: 15 amino acids.

This clone was recorded a few times. The CDR3 spells CASSFDREVNTF. CDR3 bases: TGTGCCAGCAGCTTTGACAGGGAAGTCAACACCTTC. This chain joins TRBV7-2 and TRBJ1-2; 7 bases match TRBD1. Losses at the gene ends were 3 bases for V and 12 bases for J; bases not matched to a gene: 7. Germline CDR1 is SGHTA and CDR2 is FQGNSA. The CDR3 spans 12 residues.

The rearrangement links TRBV29-1 to TRBJ2-7, with TRBD1 identical over 10 bases. The CDR3 runs 15 residues. V was pared by 5 bases and J by 1 base, with 8 bases of the junction left unmatched. Germline V CDR1 and CDR2: SQVTM, ANQGSEA. The CDR3 coding sequence is TGCAGCGTTCGGGACAGGGGAGGTGGATCCTACGAGCAGTACTTC. This codes for CSVRDRGGGSYEQYF.

To note about this clone: This CDR3 fails to terminate in the conserved phenylalanine or tryptophan, so it likely reflects a read error. The rearrangement joins TRBV11-2 to TRBJ1-2, with 7 bases identical to TRBD1. The CDR3 is made up of 14 amino acids. After removal of 6 bases from V and 2 bases from J, the junction contained 6 bases not matched to a gene. CDR1 and CDR2 from the germline V gene are SGHAT and FQNNGV. The CDR3 reads CASSRDSLNYGYTL. For the CDR3, the DNA is TGTGCCAGCAGTCGGGACAGCTTAAACTATGGCTACACCCTC.

The chain couples TRBV4-1 to TRBJ2-2; 7 bases are a match to TRBD2. The junction had 11 bases not matched to a gene; V was cut back by 1 base and J by 6 bases. CDR1 is MGHRA, CDR2 YSYEKL, per germline. The CDR3 runs to 17 residues. CDR3 DNA sequence: TGCGCCAGCAGCCAAGTGGCTTGGACTAGTGGTGCCGGGGAGCTGTTTTTT. Encoded protein: CASSQVAWTSGAGELFF.

There are a few counts of this clone. The chain combines TRBV14 with TRBJ2-6; perhaps TRBD2 as D (5 bases). This CDR3 contains 15 residues. Germline CDR1 SGHDN, CDR2 FVKESK. V gave up 3 bases and J gave up 3 bases, with 9 bases separating them. The CDR3: CASSQLRVGANVLTF. Written as DNA, the CDR3 is TGTGCCAGCAGCCAGTTGAGGGTTGGGGCCAACGTCCTGACTTTC.

This chain uses TRBV10-3 with TRBJ1-1; the D gene is possibly TRBD1 (5 bases). V dropped 8 bases and J dropped 4 bases, with 17 bases sitting between them. Germline CDR1 ENHRY, CDR2 SYGVKD. There are 14 residues in the CDR3. Written as DNA, the CDR3 is TGTGCCATCCTCCCTGGGGGAAGGGGCACTGAAGCTTTCTTT. Its protein is CAILPGGRGTEAFF.

J is TRBJ2-7 and V is TRBV6-5; 7 positions match TRBD1. Germline V lookup: CDR1 MNHEY, CDR2 SVGAGI. J was trimmed by 5 bases and V by 5 bases; bases with no gene match: 9. The CDR3 is 14 amino acids. CDR3 DNA sequence: TGTGCCAGCAGTAAGAGGCAGGGGGTCCACGAGCAGTACGTC. It yields the protein CASSKRQGVHEQYV.

The chain combines TRBV6-5 with TRBJ1-5; D gene ambiguous. Deletions cut 2 bases from V and 4 bases from J, with 12 bases between. This CDR3 is built from 15 residues. Germline V gives CDR1 MNHEY, CDR2 SVGAGI. Written as DNA, the CDR3 is TGTGCCAGCAGTTACGGGTGGGGTCGTAATCAGCCCCAGCATTTT. Its protein product is CASSYGWGRNQPQHF.